The 24 T cell receptor beta chains in this list originate from one sample, sequenced in a study of T cell responses to AZD1222 COVID-19 vaccine. The method was immunoSEQ multiplex PCR; TCRdb's version includes in-frame clones alone and lacks a portion of them. This sample has 130,000 to 150,000 clones, with around 83% found just once. The sequencing here drew on peripheral blood, taken on day 0 of MenACWY control vaccination. The receptor set was obtained from an adult in good health.

V usage is TRBV29-1 and J usage is TRBJ1-2, with TRBD1 as a possible D gene (5 bases). Between the trimmed V and J ends, which lost 6 bases and 6 bases, there was a span of 14 bases. The CDR3 has 12 residues. Germline CDR1 is SQVTM and CDR2 is ANQGSEA. The CDR3 coding sequence is TGCAGCGTCGCGCCGGGACCGGATGGCTACACCTTC. Translation: CSVAPGPDGYTF.

The V gene is TRBV10-1, the J gene TRBJ1-2; D perhaps matches TRBD1 (6 bases). Trimming cost V 5 bases and J 2 bases, with 9 bases left between them. Germline V lookup: CDR1 WNHNN, CDR2 SYGVQD (reference sequence). This CDR3 comprises 13 residues. The CDR3 loop is CASSSGHNYGYTF. DNA of the CDR3: TGCGCCAGCAGTTCGGGACACAACTATGGCTACACCTTC.

The chain is built from TRBV9 and TRBJ1-5; D call uncertain. V shed 0 bases and J shed 7 bases, with 11 bases lying between them. The CDR3 sequence is 14 residues long. Germline V gene sequence: CDR1 SGDLS, CDR2 YYNGEE. CDR3 nucleotides: TGTGCCAGCAGCGTAGGGGGAGGACGGCAGCCCCAGCATTTT. Its translation: CASSVGGGRQPQHF.

A few counts support this clone. The chain joins TRBV3-1 (or the pseudogene TRBV3-2) to TRBJ1-3, with TRBD1 identical over 7 bases. CDR3 length: 16 residues. CDR1 is LGHDT and CDR2 is YNNKEL in the germline V gene (reference sequence). J was trimmed by 0 bases and V by 2 bases; bases with no gene match: 4. The CDR3 loop reads CASSQPGTASGNTIYF. CDR3 bases: TGTGCCAGCAGCCAACCCGGGACAGCCTCTGGAAACACCATATATTTT.

This clone was found a few times. The rearrangement joins TRBV18 to TRBJ2-6; D gene ambiguous. V lost 9 bases to trimming and J lost 1 base, with 13 bases between them. Germline V gene sequence: CDR1 KGHSH, CDR2 LQKENI. CDR3 length: 15 amino acids. This chain's CDR3 is CASAPLQSGANVLTF. The CDR3 coding sequence is TGTGCCAGTGCCCCCCTCCAATCTGGGGCCAACGTCCTGACTTTC.

The genes are TRBV12-3 or TRBV12-4 and TRBJ2-7, with unresolved D. Between the trimmed V and J ends, which lost 2 bases and 5 bases, there was a span of 7 bases. The CDR3 consists of 12 residues. As DNA, the CDR3 is TGTGCCAGCAGTTTAAACGGTCACGAGCAGTACTTC. It is translated as CASSLNGHEQYF.

The chain has TRBV7-3 and TRBJ1-1, with 7 bases that match TRBD1. Per the germline V gene, CDR1 is SGHTA and CDR2 is FQGTGA. The CDR3 contains 16 residues. V lost 0 bases, J lost 0 bases, and 4 bases stayed unmatched. The CDR3 DNA is TGTGCCAGCAGCTTAACTGGGACAGACTTGAACACTGAAGCTTTCTTT. This codes for CASSLTGTDLNTEAFF.

The chain uses TRBV7-3 and TRBJ2-3; 8 bases fit TRBD2. Germline values: CDR1 SGHTA, CDR2 FQGTGA. The CDR3 contains 15 residues. J lost 1 base, V lost 5 bases, and 5 bases had no gene match. CDR3 amino acids: CASSVTGGGTDTQYF. The CDR3 DNA sequence: TGTGCCAGCAGCGTGACCGGGGGGGGCACAGATACGCAGTATTTT. Full variable domain (missing parts from reference TRBV7-3 and TRBJ2-3): GAGVSQTPSNKVTEKGKYVELRCDPISGHTALYWYRQSLGQGPEFLIYFQGTGAADDSGLPNDRFFAVRPEGSVSTLKIQRTERGDSAVYLCASSVTGGGTDTQYFGPGTRLTVL.

This chain connects TRBV14 to TRBJ2-7; tentatively, D is TRBD1 (5 bases). CDR3 length: 18 amino acids. V lost 1 base, J lost 3 bases, and 22 bases lay in between. Germline values: CDR1 SGHDN, CDR2 FVKESK. The CDR3 region is CASSQAPKGPGRNYEQYF. Here the CDR3 DNA reads TGTGCCAGCAGCCAAGCCCCCAAAGGCCCAGGGCGCAACTACGAGCAGTACTTC. Full variable domain (missing parts from reference TRBV14 and TRBJ2-7): EAGVTQFPSHSVIEKGQTVTLRCDPISGHDNLYWYRRVMGKEIKFLLHFVKESKQDESGMPNNRFLAERTGGTYSTLKVQPAELEDSGVYFCASSQAPKGPGRNYEQYFGPGTRLTVT.

This sequence joins TRBV29-1 and TRBJ1-2; a weak D match, TRBD1 (5 bases). Germline V gene data show CDR1 as SQVTM and CDR2 as ANQGSEA. V lost 7 bases and J lost 7, with 16 bases in between. This CDR3 spans 12 amino acids. CDR3 loop: CSGSREWGGYTF. CDR3 coding DNA: TGCAGCGGATCCAGGGAATGGGGTGGCTACACCTTC.

This chain connects TRBV10-1 to TRBJ2-7; D ambiguous. The ends were cut back, 7 bases at V and 6 bases at J, with 1 base in the middle. Germline V gene data show CDR1 as WNHNN and CDR2 as SYGVQD (reference sequence). CDR3 length: 8 amino acids. CDR3 coding DNA: TGCGCCAGCATCGAGCAGTACTTC. Its translation is CASIEQYF.

The chain has TRBV7-9 and TRBJ2-4; TRBD2 matches 11 bases. Germline lookup yields CDR1 SEHNR and CDR2 FQNEAQ (reference sequence). V was clipped by 6 bases and J by 0 bases; unmatched bases: 1. The CDR3 has 15 residues. CDR3 sequence: CASSTSGGAKNIQYF. CDR3 nucleotides: TGTGCCAGCAGTACTAGCGGGGGAGCCAAAAACATTCAGTACTTC. Complete variable domain (other parts from reference TRBV7-9 and TRBJ2-4): DTGVSQNPRHKITKRGQNVTFRCDPISEHNRLYWYRQTLGQGPEFLTYFQNEAQLEKSRLLSDRFSAERPKGSFSTLEIQRTEQGDSAMYLCASSTSGGAKNIQYFGAGTRLSVL.

This clone was recorded a few times. V and J are TRBV19 and TRBJ2-2; either TRBD1 or TRBD2 may supply D (5 bases each). CDR1 LNHDA and CDR2 SQIVND come from the germline V gene (reference sequence). The CDR3 sequence is 13 residues long. V lost 5 bases to trimming and J lost 7 bases, with 11 bases between them. CDR3 in amino acids: CASSLGTGGELFF. The CDR3 bases are TGTGCCAGTAGTTTAGGGACGGGCGGGGAGCTGTTTTTT.

V is TRBV19 and J is TRBJ1-5; TRBD1 agrees at 7 bases. The CDR3 has 13 amino acids. In germline, CDR1 is LNHDA, CDR2 SQIVND (reference sequence). With V trimmed by 11 bases and J by 4 bases, 8 bases remained unmatched. CDR3 DNA sequence: TGTGCCGGGGGACAGTGGGGGAATCAGCCCCAGCATTTT. Translating it yields CAGGQWGNQPQHF.

This clone was seen a handful of times. This chain uses TRBV19 with TRBJ1-1; maybe TRBD1 (5 bases). CDR1 is LNHDA and CDR2 is SQIVND in the germline V gene (reference sequence). This CDR3 comprises 12 residues. Trimming shortened V by 11 bases and J by 4 bases, and 14 bases separated the two germline ends. CDR3 amino acids: CAVGGGGTEAFF. The CDR3 nucleotides read TGTGCCGTTGGGGGGGGAGGCACTGAAGCTTTCTTT.

V usage is TRBV14 and J usage is TRBJ1-2, with 10 positions matching TRBD1. This CDR3 has 15 amino acids. CDR1 and CDR2 (germline): SGHDN, FVKESK. Trimming cost V 1 base and J 7 bases; bases outside gene matches: 6. The CDR3 nucleotides read TGTGCCAGCAGCCAAGCAGGGACAGGGGATGGTGGCTACACCTTC. It translates to CASSQAGTGDGGYTF.

The V gene is TRBV19, the J gene TRBJ2-2; 10 positions agree with TRBD1. The germline gives CDR1 LNHDA, CDR2 SQIVND (reference sequence). The CDR3 loop spans 18 amino acids. J was trimmed by 3 bases and V by 5 bases; bases with no gene match: 12. The CDR3 region is CASSSGPGGTGDTGELFF. In DNA form, the CDR3 reads TGTGCCAGTAGTTCAGGGCCCGGCGGGACAGGGGACACCGGGGAGCTGTTTTTT.

This chain connects TRBV5-4 to TRBJ1-5; 7 nucleotides agree with TRBD1. CDR3 size: 14 residues. In germline, CDR1 is SGHNT, CDR2 YYREEE (reference sequence). Losses at the gene ends were 4 bases for V and 9 bases for J; bases not matched to a gene: 10. The CDR3: CASSPGTDQGPQHF. Written as DNA, the CDR3 is TGTGCCAGCAGCCCCGGGACAGACCAAGGGCCCCAGCATTTT.

The CDR3 spells CASSPGQGVSYEQYF. CDR3 sequence (DNA): TGTGCCAGCTCACCGGGACAGGGAGTATCCTACGAGCAGTACTTC. This chain connects TRBV18 to TRBJ2-7, with 9 bases matching TRBD1. Germline V gives CDR1 KGHSH, CDR2 LQKENI. Losses at the gene ends were 3 bases for V and 1 base for J; bases not matched to a gene: 4. The CDR3 sequence is 15 residues long. The entire variable domain, with the rest obtained from reference TRBV18 and TRBJ2-7, is as follows: NAGVMQNPRHLVRRRGQEARLRCSPMKGHSHVYWYRQLPEEGLKFMVYLQKENIIDESGMPKERFSAEFPKEGPSILRIQQVVRGDSAAYFCASSPGQGVSYEQYFGPGTRLTVT.

V is TRBV5-1 and J is TRBJ2-3, with D perhaps matching TRBD1 (6 bases). The CDR3 covers 14 residues. Looked up from germline, CDR1 is SGHRS and CDR2 is YFSETQ. V was trimmed by 4 bases and J by 1 base, leaving 10 bases between them. CDR3 amino acids: CASSPGGRTDTQYF. Written as DNA, the CDR3 is TGCGCCAGCAGCCCTGGGGGCCGCACAGATACGCAGTATTTT. The full variable domain, its missing parts supplied by reference TRBV5-1 and TRBJ2-3, is KAGVTQTPRYLIKTRGQQVTLSCSPISGHRSVSWYQQTPGQGLQFLFEYFSETQRNKGNFPGRFSGRQFSNSRSEMNVSTLELGDSALYLCASSPGGRTDTQYFGPGTRLTVL.

CDR3 residues: CASSQQQGAPFEQYV. CDR3 DNA: TGTGCCAGCAGTCAGCAACAGGGGGCGCCTTTCGAGCAGTACGTC. V gene TRBV6-1 combines with J gene TRBJ2-7; 9 positions agree with TRBD1. This CDR3 comprises 15 residues. Germline values: CDR1 MNHNS, CDR2 SASEGT. Trimming took 5 bases from V and 6 from J; bases not matched to a gene: 11.

The rearrangement links TRBV14 to TRBJ2-5, with 7 bases fitting TRBD1. The germline gives CDR1 SGHDN, CDR2 FVKESK. The CDR3 loop spans 17 amino acids. V dropped 0 bases and J dropped 5; count of bases not matched to a gene: 12. The CDR3 here is CASSQDVGGQGTETQYF. DNA for the CDR3: TGTGCCAGCAGCCAAGATGTAGGGGGCCAGGGGACCGAGACCCAGTACTTC.

The CDR3 is CASSIGGQNAYQPQHF. The CDR3, as DNA: TGTGCCAGTAGTATAGGAGGGCAGAATGCCTATCAGCCCCAGCATTTT. The V gene is TRBV19, the J gene TRBJ1-5; D gene unclear. Germline CDR1 is LNHDA and CDR2 is SQIVND (reference sequence). V was cut by 1 base and J by 5 bases, with 15 bases left in between. The CDR3 runs 16 residues.

The chain carries TRBV7-5 and TRBJ2-1; the table's D gene call, TRBD2, was not cross checked with the DNA. TRBV7-5 is classified as a pseudogene. The CDR3 has 19 amino acids. DNA of the CDR3: TGTGTCAGAAGCCCCGAAAACCAGCGGACGGAAAAAGAATACAATGAGCAGTTCTTC. This codes for CVRSPENQRTEKEYNEQFF.